This TCR beta chain is from a study of control samples from healthy donors and cancer patients (dated by TCRdb to 2019 to 2021). Concerning this clone: Its antigen is currently not known. Base qualities are not provided; no much larger clone lies one nucleotide away.

Receptor amplification or capture employed the immunoSEQ multiplex PCR assay. This is the immuneACCESS table as TCRdb keeps it, with only in-frame sequences that have V and J called. A part of the clones is gone; compared with another copy, unresolved V genes explain less than half, and the rest is unexplained. This sample comprises about 160,000 clones, approximately 94% of them detected only once. Of the sample, 8.5% falls within the top ten clones. The CDR3 covers 15 residues, taking in both the cysteine and the phenylalanine. The CDR3 DNA has 45 bases and is translated from base 1. The germline V gene provides CDR1 MNHEY and CDR2 SVGAGI. V loses 7 bases of germline sequence and J loses 4 bases, and the interval between the two ends is 17 bases.

The chain is encoded by TRBV6-5 joined to TRBJ1-5; no D gene can be assigned with confidence. The sequenced sample was blood. The receptor was isolated from a woman aged 40 to 50 in good health. The CDR3 in this case is CASNPRRLSNQPQHF. The DNA is as follows: TGTGCCAGCAACCCTAGGAGGTTGTCTAATCAGCCCCAGCATTTT.